One sample yielded the 27 T cell receptor beta chains listed below, sequenced in a study of breast tumors, draining lymph nodes, adjacent tissues. Breast cancer patients provided tissue from their axillary draining lymph nodes. Each CDR3 protein gets one entry after TCRdb re-called the multiplex PCR reads with MiXCR. This table has around 190,000 distinct CDR3 sequences, 25% to 40% appearing once. Input material: axillary lymph node tissue. The receptors here all came from a female donor with breast cancer. Some clones in this sample may be carry-over from other donors' samples.

The chain recombines TRBV20-1 with TRBJ1-1, with 8 nucleotides matching TRBD1. With V trimmed by 5 bases and J by 5 bases, 7 bases remained unmatched. The CDR3 has 13 amino acids. Germline loops: CDR1 DFQATT, CDR2 SNEGSKA (reference sequence). CDR3 amino acids: CSALQGVGTEAFF. The CDR3 DNA reads TGCAGTGCTTTACAGGGGGTTGGGACTGAAGCTTTCTTT.

Many counts were recorded for this clonotype. The chain uses TRBV7-3 and TRBJ2-1, with D tentatively TRBD2 (6 bases). This CDR3 comprises 16 residues. V lost 6 bases and J lost 0, with 15 bases in between. Germline-derived CDR1 and CDR2 are SGHTA and FQGTGA. The CDR3 sequence: CASSSGLSFSYNEQFF. CDR3 sequence (DNA): TGTGCCAGCAGTTCGGGACTTTCATTCTCCTACAATGAGCAGTTCTTC.

The rearrangement uses TRBV4-2 and TRBJ1-5, with 7 positions matching TRBD1. Trimming took 3 bases from V and 7 from J; bases not matched to a gene: 9. The CDR3 spans 15 residues. Germline values: CDR1 LGHNA, CDR2 YNFKEQ. The CDR3 loop reads CASSHGDRDGQPQHF. The CDR3 nucleotides are TGTGCCAGCAGCCATGGTGACAGGGACGGGCAGCCCCAGCATTTT.

This clonotype came up many times. The V call is TRBV30, the J call TRBJ2-7, with 7 positions matching TRBD1. The J segment lost 4 bases and the V segment lost 2 bases, leaving 14 bases of the junction unmatched. Germline CDR1 is GTSNPN and CDR2 is SVGIG (reference sequence). The CDR3 extends over 16 amino acids. DNA of the CDR3: TGTGCCTGGAGTAGGCTTTTGGGACAGAGAGCATACGAGCAGTACTTC. Translating it yields CAWSRLLGQRAYEQYF.

This clonotype came up a few times. This sequence joins TRBV11-3 and TRBJ2-5; D is perhaps TRBD1 (6 bases). Germline-derived CDR1 and CDR2 are SGHNT and YENEEA. V shed 5 bases and J shed 4 bases, with 23 bases lying between them. This CDR3 is 17 amino acids long. The CDR3 sequence: CASSNLQAPQGRETQYF. CDR3 nucleotide sequence: TGTGCCAGCAGCAACCTCCAAGCCCCACAGGGTCGAGAGACCCAGTACTTC.

The J gene is TRBJ2-7, the V gene TRBV2; D unresolved. The CDR3 has 15 residues. In germline, CDR1 is SNHLY, CDR2 FYNNEI. With 2 bases removed from V and 6 bases from J, the gap between germline ends came to 17 bases. The CDR3 loop reads CASSESVLGSREQYF. CDR3 nucleotide sequence: TGTGCCAGCAGTGAAAGTGTTTTGGGTAGCCGCGAGCAGTACTTC.

This clonotype has more than one count but fewer than ten. A clone one base away is much larger, so this may be a read error. The J gene is TRBJ2-3, the V gene TRBV5-8; D perhaps matches TRBD1 (5 bases). V was shortened by 2 bases and J by 3 bases, with 16 bases between the two germline ends. The CDR3 is made up of 16 amino acids. CDR1 and CDR2 from the germline V gene are SGHTS and YDEGEE. The CDR3 region has the DNA TGTGCCAGCAGCTTAGGGGCGGCAGAGGTGACAGATACGCAGTATTTT. Amino acid sequence: CASSLGAAEVTDTQYF.

Remarks on this clonotype: It may be a read error: a sequence one base away is much more abundant. The chain joins TRBV6-2 or TRBV6-3 to TRBJ2-5; no firm D call. Looked up from germline, CDR1 is MNHEY and CDR2 is SVGEGT. The length of the CDR3 is 13 residues. V lost 1 base to trimming and J lost 5 bases, with 8 bases between them. In nucleotides, the CDR3 is TGTGCCAGCAGTTACTTTGTCTTTGAGACCCAGTACTTC. As protein: CASSYFVFETQYF.

This clonotype appeared many times. This chain joins TRBV19 and TRBJ1-6; no clear D gene. The germline gives CDR1 LNHDA, CDR2 SQIVND (reference sequence). The ends were cut back, 2 bases at V and 8 bases at J, with 10 bases in the middle. The CDR3 extends over 14 amino acids. This CDR3 reads CASSIINVDSPLHF. The CDR3 DNA is TGTGCCAGTAGTATAATTAACGTAGATTCACCCCTCCACTTT. The full variable domain, completed using reference TRBV19 and TRBJ1-6, is DGGITQSPKYLFRKEGQNVTLSCEQNLNHDAMYWYRQDPGQGLRLIYYSQIVNDFQKGDIAEGYSVSREKKESFPLTVTSAQKNPTAFYLCASSIINVDSPLHFGNGTRLTVT.

This chain's CDR3 is CASSWGLAGGLCSGANVLTF. Written as DNA, the CDR3 is TGTGCCAGCAGCTGGGGACTAGCGGGGGGGCTGTGCTCTGGGGCCAACGTCCTGACTTTC. This chain connects TRBV7-3 to TRBJ2-6, with 16 bases matching TRBD2. V trimming: 4 bases; J trimming: 0 bases; junction bases outside the gene matches: 6. The CDR3 spans 20 residues. Germline lookup yields CDR1 SGHTA and CDR2 FQGTGA.

The sample holds a few counts of this clonotype. This may stem from a read error, because a much larger clone lies one nucleotide away. The chain combines TRBV7-9 with TRBJ2-2; D gene unclear. The CDR3 length is 15 residues. Germline lookup yields CDR1 SEHNR and CDR2 FQNEAQ (reference sequence). CDR3 amino acids: CASSHVGLNAGELFF. The CDR3 bases are TGTGCCAGCAGCCACGTAGGGCTGAACGCCGGGGAGCTGTTTTTT.

At least ten counts were recorded for this clonotype. The V and J genes are TRBV7-2 and TRBJ2-1, with 9 bases identical to TRBD2. The junction had 6 bases not matched to a gene; V was cut back by 5 bases and J by 10 bases. The CDR3 length is 13 residues. The germline CDR1 and CDR2 sequences are SGHTA and FQGNSA. CDR3 coding DNA: TGTGCCAGCAGCCAAATAGCGGGGGTGGAGCAGTTCTTC. It yields the protein CASSQIAGVEQFF.

A note on this clonotype: The junction departs from germline at one end; a sequencing error may be responsible. The chain uses TRBV12-3 or TRBV12-4 and TRBJ2-3; TRBD1 aligns across 7 bases. This CDR3 comprises 16 residues. Here the CDR3 DNA reads TGTGCCAGCCAAAGCGACCGGGACAGACACACAGATACGCAGTACTTT. This encodes CASQSDRDRHTDTQYF.

This chain links TRBV20-1 with TRBJ1-3; possibly TRBD1 for D (6 bases). Germline CDR1 reads DFQATT; CDR2 reads SNEGSKA (reference sequence). The ends were cut back, 1 base at V and 8 bases at J, with 9 bases in the middle. CDR3 length equals 12 residues. Written as DNA, the CDR3 is TGCAGTGCTAGAGTGCCAGGGGACACCATATATTTT. It is translated as CSARVPGDTIYF.

The J gene is TRBJ1-1, the V gene TRBV29-1; D not certain. Trimming stripped 3 bases from V and 10 bases from J, with 9 bases between. Germline loops: CDR1 SQVTM, CDR2 ANQGSEA. This CDR3 has 10 residues. CDR3 in DNA: TGCAGCGTTGAGGAAATCGGAGCTTTCTTT. Its translation: CSVEEIGAFF.

This clonotype was found many times. This rearrangement joins TRBV12-3 or TRBV12-4 to TRBJ2-1; D is undetermined. V lost 2 bases and J lost 5, with 7 bases in between. The CDR3 runs 13 residues. Here the CDR3 reads CASSLYRNNEQFF. The CDR3 bases are TGTGCCAGCAGTTTATACAGAAACAATGAGCAGTTCTTC.

This clonotype has at least ten counts. The chain has TRBV24-1 and TRBJ2-5; D possibly uses TRBD1 or TRBD2 (5 bases each). Trimming removed 0 bases from V and 5 bases from J, with 12 bases in between. The CDR3 spans 15 residues. Germline V lookup: CDR1 KGHDR, CDR2 SFDVKD. CDR3 nucleotides: TGTGCCACCAGTGATTTGAAGGGACGAACGGAGACCCAGTACTTC. Amino acid sequence: CATSDLKGRTETQYF.

This clonotype was found many times. The chain joins TRBV24-1 to TRBJ2-7, with a weak D call TRBD1 (6 bases). V lost 4 bases and J lost 1, with 13 bases in between. The CDR3 extends over 15 amino acids. Germline V gene sequence: CDR1 KGHDR, CDR2 SFDVKD. The CDR3 sequence is CATSDSGQYSYEQYF. DNA of the CDR3: TGTGCCACCAGTGACTCCGGACAGTATTCCTACGAGCAGTACTTC.

The rearrangement uses TRBV20-1 and TRBJ2-5; 13 bases are a match to TRBD2. The CDR3 loop spans 14 amino acids. Germline-derived CDR1 and CDR2 are DFQATT and SNEGSKA (reference sequence). V was clipped by 1 base and J by 5 bases; unmatched bases: 1. CDR3 sequence: CSARAGLAGETQYF. DNA of the CDR3: TGCAGTGCTAGAGCGGGACTAGCGGGGGAGACCCAGTACTTC.

Of note for this clonotype: A much more abundant neighbour one base away suggests this may be a read error. The chain carries TRBV5-4 and TRBJ1-2, with TRBD1 as a possible D gene (6 bases). CDR3 length equals 13 residues. CDR1 is SGHNT, CDR2 YYREEE, per germline (reference sequence). This CDR3 reads CAGSLGAPAGYTF. The DNA for the CDR3 is TGTGCCGGCAGCTTGGGGGCCCCAGCTGGCTACACCTTC.

This clonotype has ten or more counts. V usage is TRBV24-1 and J usage is TRBJ2-2; maybe TRBD1 (6 bases). V was trimmed by 7 bases and J by 2 bases, leaving 13 bases between them. Per germline, CDR1 KGHDR and CDR2 SFDVKD. This CDR3 contains 15 residues. The CDR3 protein is CATSPGETNTGELFF. CDR3 in DNA: TGTGCCACCAGCCCAGGGGAAACAAACACCGGGGAGCTGTTTTTT.

This clonotype was found many times. The V gene is TRBV2, the J gene TRBJ2-7, with D possibly TRBD2 on 6 matching bases. CDR1 SNHLY and CDR2 FYNNEI come from the germline V gene. Trimming left V 7 bases short and J 4 bases short, with 20 bases between. The CDR3 has 15 amino acids. The DNA for the CDR3 is TGTGCCAGCACCCCCCCCCCGGGAGATCGGTACGAGCAGTACTTC. This gives the protein CASTPPPGDRYEQYF.

A note on this clonotype: A read error may explain this, as a much larger clone is one base away. This CDR3 fails to terminate in the conserved phenylalanine or tryptophan, so it likely reflects a read error. The chain is built from TRBV9 and TRBJ2-7; D gene unclear. The germline V gene encodes CDR1 SGDLS and CDR2 YYNGEE. The CDR3 runs 13 residues. Trimming shortened V by 3 bases and J by 0 bases, and 7 bases separated the two germline ends. The CDR3 DNA reads as TGTGCCAGCAGCGATTTCAACTCCTACGAGCAGTACTCC. Its protein is CASSDFNSYEQYS.

This clonotype was seen only a few times. This chain uses TRBV24-1 with TRBJ2-2; the match to TRBD2 covers 7 bases. The V gene's germline CDR1 is KGHDR and CDR2 SFDVKD. The V gene end was trimmed by 11 bases and the J gene end by 4 bases; junction bases not matched to a gene: 3. The CDR3 totals 12 residues. The CDR3 protein is CASGGGTGELFF. In DNA form, the CDR3 reads TGTGCCAGCGGGGGTGGCACCGGGGAGCTGTTTTTT.

This clonotype came up many times. The chain has TRBV28 and TRBJ2-6; the D gene is possibly TRBD2 (6 bases). V was trimmed by 3 bases and J by 2 bases, leaving 14 bases between them. The CDR3 runs 17 residues. CDR1 and CDR2 from the germline V gene are MDHEN and SYDVKM. The CDR3 loop reads CASSLKGWRAGANVLTF. CDR3 in DNA: TGTGCCAGCAGTTTGAAGGGGTGGAGGGCTGGGGCCAACGTCCTGACTTTC.

Ten or more counts support this clonotype. The chain has TRBV6-1 and TRBJ1-3; no reliable D call. The CDR3 spans 15 residues. Germline V CDR1 and CDR2: MNHNS, SASEGT. V shed 4 bases and J shed 0 bases, with 10 bases lying between them. As DNA, the CDR3 is TGTGCCAGCAGTGTCGACCGGTTCTCTGGAAACACCATATATTTT. Its protein product is CASSVDRFSGNTIYF.

For the CDR3, the DNA is TGCAGTGCTAGAGATGGGTCGGGGGGCGGGCACACCATATATTTT. As protein: CSARDGSGGGHTIYF. The V gene is TRBV20-1, the J gene TRBJ1-3, with D possibly TRBD1 on 6 matching bases. CDR3 length: 15 amino acids. With 0 bases removed from V and 8 bases from J, the gap between germline ends came to 17 bases. Germline V gene data show CDR1 as DFQATT and CDR2 as SNEGSKA (reference sequence).